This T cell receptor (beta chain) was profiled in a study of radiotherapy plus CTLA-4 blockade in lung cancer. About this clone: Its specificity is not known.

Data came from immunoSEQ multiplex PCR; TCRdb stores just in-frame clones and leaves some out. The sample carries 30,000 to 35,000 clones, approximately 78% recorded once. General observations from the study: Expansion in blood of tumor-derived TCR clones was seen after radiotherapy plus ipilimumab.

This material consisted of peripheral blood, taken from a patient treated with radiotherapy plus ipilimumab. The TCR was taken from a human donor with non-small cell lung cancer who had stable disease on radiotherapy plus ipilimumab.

CDR3 loop: CASRQQGYTEAFF. In DNA, the CDR3 is TGTGCCAGCAGACAACAGGGGTACACTGAAGCTTTCTTT. This chain joins TRBV6-6 and TRBJ1-1; 7 nucleotides line up with TRBD1. Trimming took 6 bases from V and 3 from J; bases not matched to a gene: 4. CDR1 and CDR2 (germline): MNHNY, SVGAGI (reference sequence). This CDR3 is built from 13 residues.